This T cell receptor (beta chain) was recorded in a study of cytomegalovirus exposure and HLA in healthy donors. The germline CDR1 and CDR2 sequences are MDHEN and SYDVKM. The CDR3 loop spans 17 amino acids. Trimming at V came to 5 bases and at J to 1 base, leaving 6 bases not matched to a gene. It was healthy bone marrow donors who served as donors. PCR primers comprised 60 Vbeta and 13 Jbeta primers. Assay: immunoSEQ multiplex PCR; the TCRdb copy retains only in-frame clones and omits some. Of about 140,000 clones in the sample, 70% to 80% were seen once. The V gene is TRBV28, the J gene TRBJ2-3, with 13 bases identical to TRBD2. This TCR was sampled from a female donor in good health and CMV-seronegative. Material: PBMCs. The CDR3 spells CASSGTSGTHGTDTQYF. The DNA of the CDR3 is TGTGCCAGCAGTGGGACTAGCGGGACCCATGGCACAGATACGCAGTATTTT.